A single sample gave rise to the 15 T cell receptor beta chains below, sequenced in a study of T-cell memory formation after mild COVID-19. TCRdb fed the 5' RACE reads into MiXCR, producing one record per CDR3 protein. The table lists around 300,000 distinct CDR3 sequences, more than 15% of them singletons. The sequenced sample was PBMCs or a T cell subset sorted from them (not recorded which). These receptors were taken from a man aged 18-30 years who had mild COVID-19 (a few samples of this study predate the infection). Cell type and time point are not known.

A few counts support this clonotype. The chain links TRBV7-9 to TRBJ2-1, with 11 bases that match TRBD1. Germline V gene data show CDR1 as SEHNR and CDR2 as FQNEAQ (reference sequence). Trimming removed 6 bases from V and 4 bases from J; junction bases left unmatched: 5. The CDR3 spans 15 residues. CDR3 region: CASSRDRGAYNEQFF. The CDR3 DNA reads as TGTGCCAGCAGTAGGGACAGGGGGGCGTACAATGAGCAGTTCTTC.

The chain combines TRBV20-1 with TRBJ2-5; 9 bases match TRBD2. Trimming cost V 0 bases and J 6 bases; bases outside gene matches: 5. The germline gives CDR1 DFQATT, CDR2 SNEGSKA (reference sequence). There are 14 residues in the CDR3. CDR3 in DNA: TGCAGTGCTAGAGAAGGGACTAGCAGGCAGACCCAGTACTTC. Amino acid sequence: CSAREGTSRQTQYF.

This sequence joins TRBV14 and TRBJ1-1; possibly TRBD1 for D (6 bases). This CDR3 region has 16 residues. V was pared by 5 bases and J by 7 bases, with 23 bases between. The V gene's germline CDR1 is SGHDN and CDR2 FVKESK. The CDR3 region is CASSKKPPGHGDEAFF. The CDR3 DNA sequence: TGTGCCAGCAGCAAAAAGCCCCCGGGACATGGAGATGAAGCTTTCTTT. The full variable domain, with the rest looked up from reference TRBV14 and TRBJ1-1, is EAGVTQFPSHSVIEKGQTVTLRCDPISGHDNLYWYRRVMGKEIKFLLHFVKESKQDESGMPNNRFLAERTGGTYSTLKVQPAELEDSGVYFCASSKKPPGHGDEAFFGQGTRLTVV.

The chain couples TRBV7-9 to TRBJ2-3; 14 bases line up with TRBD2. Germline CDR1 and CDR2: SEHNR and FQNEAQ (reference sequence). V trimming: 4 bases; J trimming: 6 bases; junction bases outside the gene matches: 6. The CDR3 is 16 amino acids. CDR3 sequence reads: CASSWGTSGGSDTQYF. The CDR3, as DNA: TGTGCCAGCAGCTGGGGGACTAGCGGGGGATCGGATACGCAGTATTTT.

The chain has TRBV5-1 and TRBJ1-1, with 9 nucleotides matching TRBD1. This CDR3 spans 14 amino acids. CDR1 is SGHRS and CDR2 is YFSETQ in the germline V gene. V lost 4 bases, J lost 7 bases, and 8 bases stayed unmatched. The CDR3 loop is CASSPGDRENEAFF. The CDR3 DNA is TGCGCCAGCAGCCCCGGGGACAGGGAAAATGAAGCTTTCTTT. Based on the CDR3 plus reference TRBV5-1 and TRBJ1-1, the full variable domain is KAGVTQTPRYLIKTRGQQVTLSCSPISGHRSVSWYQQTPGQGLQFLFEYFSETQRNKGNFPGRFSGRQFSNSRSEMNVSTLELGDSALYLCASSPGDRENEAFFGQGTRLTVV.

The V call is TRBV4-1, the J call TRBJ1-4; 10 bases fit TRBD1. Germline V CDR1 and CDR2: MGHRA, YSYEKL. This CDR3 has 16 residues. With V trimmed by 4 bases and J by 7 bases, 9 bases remained unmatched. The CDR3 loop is CASSPPWDRGFEKLFF. For the CDR3, the DNA is TGCGCCAGCAGCCCGCCCTGGGACAGGGGATTTGAAAAACTGTTTTTT.

This clonotype has a handful of counts. The chain has TRBV12-3 or TRBV12-4 and TRBJ1-1; D possibly corresponds to TRBD1 (5 bases). The CDR3 is 13 residues long. Trimming took off 7 bases at V and 1 base at J, with 10 bases between the two ends. The CDR3 region is CASTTTGNTEAFF. For the CDR3, the DNA is TGTGCCAGCACTACTACAGGGAACACTGAAGCTTTCTTT.

This chain connects TRBV15 to TRBJ2-2; possible D gene TRBD1, 6 bases. Germline-derived CDR1 and CDR2 are LNHNV and YYDKDF (reference sequence). The CDR3 is made up of 19 amino acids. Trimming removed 1 base from V and 0 bases from J, with 18 bases in between. This CDR3 is CATSRGQAYRSTNTGELFF. CDR3 sequence (DNA): TGTGCCACCAGCAGAGGACAGGCCTATAGGTCCACGAACACCGGGGAGCTGTTTTTT.

The rearrangement uses TRBV7-3 and TRBJ2-5; D unclear. This CDR3 is 13 amino acids long. Trimming took 2 bases from V and 3 from J, leaving 7 bases between them. CDR1 is SGHTA and CDR2 is FQGTGA in the germline V gene. The CDR3 sequence: CASSLFTEETQYF. In nucleotides, the CDR3 is TGTGCCAGCAGCTTATTCACGGAAGAGACCCAGTACTTC.

V and J are TRBV10-3 and TRBJ2-7, with D possibly TRBD2 on 6 matching bases. Trimming stripped 6 bases from V and 3 bases from J, with 18 bases between. This CDR3 comprises 15 residues. In germline, CDR1 is ENHRY, CDR2 SYGVKD. CDR3 amino acids: CAISGGSDSDYEQYF. In DNA, the CDR3 is TGTGCCATCAGCGGGGGTAGTGACAGCGACTACGAGCAGTACTTC.

The chain is built from TRBV10-3 and TRBJ2-7; 12 bases are a match to TRBD2. The V segment lost 4 bases and the J segment 3 bases; nucleotides outside the gene matches: 4. Germline CDR1 is ENHRY and CDR2 is SYGVKD. The CDR3 spans 15 residues. Here the CDR3 reads CAISALAGGLYEQYV. The CDR3 DNA follows: TGTGCCATCAGTGCCCTAGCGGGGGGGCTCTACGAGCAGTACGTC.

This clonotype was detected once. The V call is TRBV12-3 or TRBV12-4, the J call TRBJ1-1; D not certain. The CDR3 has 15 amino acids. V was cut by 2 bases and J by 1 base, with 11 bases left in between. For the CDR3, the DNA is TGTGCCAGCAGTTTATTCCAGCTAAAGAACACTGAAGCTTTCTTT. This gives the protein CASSLFQLKNTEAFF.

Only a few counts were recorded for this clonotype. The gene calls are TRBV28 and TRBJ2-2; TRBD1 aligns across 7 bases. Losses at the gene ends were 7 bases for V and 4 bases for J; bases not matched to a gene: 6. The CDR3 has 14 residues. The germline V gene encodes CDR1 MDHEN and CDR2 SYDVKM. The CDR3: CASIRTGTTGELFF. The CDR3, as DNA: TGTGCCAGCATTAGGACAGGAACCACCGGGGAGCTGTTTTTT.

The chain recombines TRBV5-1 with TRBJ1-1, with D possibly matching TRBD1 (5 bases). CDR1 is SGHRS and CDR2 is YFSETQ in the germline V gene. The V and J ends lost 3 bases and 5 bases respectively, with 14 bases between them. The CDR3 loop spans 14 amino acids. The CDR3: CASSYGAASTEAFF. CDR3 coding DNA: TGCGCCAGCAGCTACGGGGCGGCTTCAACTGAAGCTTTCTTT.

This chain joins TRBV4-1 and TRBJ1-5, with no clear D. The germline gives CDR1 MGHRA, CDR2 YSYEKL. V was trimmed by 2 bases and J by 0 bases, leaving 11 bases between them. The CDR3 length is 16 residues. The CDR3 spells CASSQRFPLSNQPQHF. The CDR3 DNA follows: TGCGCCAGCAGCCAACGATTCCCCCTTAGCAATCAGCCCCAGCATTTT.